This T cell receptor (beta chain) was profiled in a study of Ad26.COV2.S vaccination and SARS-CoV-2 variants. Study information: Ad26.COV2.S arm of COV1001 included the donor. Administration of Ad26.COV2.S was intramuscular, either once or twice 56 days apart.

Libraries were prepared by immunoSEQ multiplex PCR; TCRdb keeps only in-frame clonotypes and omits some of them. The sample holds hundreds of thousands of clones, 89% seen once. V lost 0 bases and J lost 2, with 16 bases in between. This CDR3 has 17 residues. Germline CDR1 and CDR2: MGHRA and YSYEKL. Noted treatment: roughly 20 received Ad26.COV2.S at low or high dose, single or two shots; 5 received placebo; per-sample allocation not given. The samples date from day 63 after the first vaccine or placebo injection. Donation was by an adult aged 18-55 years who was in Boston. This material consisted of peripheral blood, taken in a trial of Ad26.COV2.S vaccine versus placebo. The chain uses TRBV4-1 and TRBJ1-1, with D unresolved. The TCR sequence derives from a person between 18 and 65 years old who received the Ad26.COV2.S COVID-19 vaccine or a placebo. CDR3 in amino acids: CASSQDHIGQINTEAFF. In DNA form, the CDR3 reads TGCGCCAGCAGCCAAGATCACATAGGGCAGATAAACACTGAAGCTTTCTTT.